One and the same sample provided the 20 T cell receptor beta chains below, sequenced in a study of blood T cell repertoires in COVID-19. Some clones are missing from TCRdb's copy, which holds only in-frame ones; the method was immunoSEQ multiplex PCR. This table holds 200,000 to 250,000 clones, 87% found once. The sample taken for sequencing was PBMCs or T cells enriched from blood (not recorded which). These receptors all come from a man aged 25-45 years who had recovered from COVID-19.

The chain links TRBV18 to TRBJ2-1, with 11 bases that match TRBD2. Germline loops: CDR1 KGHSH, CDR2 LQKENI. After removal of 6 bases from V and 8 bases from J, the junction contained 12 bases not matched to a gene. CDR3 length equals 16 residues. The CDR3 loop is CASSRAGTSGSHEQFF. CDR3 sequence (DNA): TGTGCCAGCTCCCGAGCCGGGACTAGCGGCTCCCATGAGCAGTTCTTC.

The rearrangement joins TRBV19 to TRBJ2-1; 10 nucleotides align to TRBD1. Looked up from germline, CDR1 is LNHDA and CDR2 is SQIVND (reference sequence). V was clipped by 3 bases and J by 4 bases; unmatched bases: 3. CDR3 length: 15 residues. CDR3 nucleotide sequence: TGTGCCAGTAGTATTCAGGGACAGGGGTACAATGAGCAGTTCTTC. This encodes CASSIQGQGYNEQFF.

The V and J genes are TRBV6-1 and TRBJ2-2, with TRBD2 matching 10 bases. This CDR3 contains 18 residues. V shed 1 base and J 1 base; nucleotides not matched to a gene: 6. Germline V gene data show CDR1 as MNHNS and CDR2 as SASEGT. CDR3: CASSEVPRLAGNTGELFF. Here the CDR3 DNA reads TGTGCCAGCAGTGAAGTCCCTCGACTAGCGGGGAACACCGGGGAGCTGTTTTTT.

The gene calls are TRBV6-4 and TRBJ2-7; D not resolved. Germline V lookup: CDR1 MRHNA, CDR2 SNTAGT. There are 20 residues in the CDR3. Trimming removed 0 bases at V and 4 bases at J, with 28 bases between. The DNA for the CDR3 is TGTGCCAGCAGTGACTCGATCGCCTCGGTGATGATGGATCGCGGTTACGAGCAGTACTTC. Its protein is CASSDSIASVMMDRGYEQYF.

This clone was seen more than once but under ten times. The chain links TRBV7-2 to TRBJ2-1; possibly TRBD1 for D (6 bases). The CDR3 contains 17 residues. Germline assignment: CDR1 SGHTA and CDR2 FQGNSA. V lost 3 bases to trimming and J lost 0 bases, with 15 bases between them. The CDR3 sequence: CASSFSSGVSSYNEQFF. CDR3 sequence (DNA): TGTGCCAGCAGCTTCTCATCAGGGGTTAGCTCCTACAATGAGCAGTTCTTC.

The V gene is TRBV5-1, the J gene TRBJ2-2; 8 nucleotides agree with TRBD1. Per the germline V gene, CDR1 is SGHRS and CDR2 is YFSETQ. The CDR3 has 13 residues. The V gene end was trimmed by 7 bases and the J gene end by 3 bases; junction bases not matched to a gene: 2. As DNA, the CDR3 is TGCGCCAGCGAGACAGGGGACACCGGGGAGCTGTTTTTT. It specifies CASETGDTGELFF.

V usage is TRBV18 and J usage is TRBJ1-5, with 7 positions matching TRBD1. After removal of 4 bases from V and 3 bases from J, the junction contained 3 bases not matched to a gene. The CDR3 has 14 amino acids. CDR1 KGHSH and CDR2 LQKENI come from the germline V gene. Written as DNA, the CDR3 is TGTGCCAGCTCACGGGACAGAAACAATCAGCCCCAGCATTTT. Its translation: CASSRDRNNQPQHF.

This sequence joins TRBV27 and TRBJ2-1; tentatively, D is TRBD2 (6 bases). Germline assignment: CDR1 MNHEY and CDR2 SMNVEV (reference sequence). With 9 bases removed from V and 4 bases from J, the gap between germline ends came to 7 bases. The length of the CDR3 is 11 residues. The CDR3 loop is CASSGYNEQFF. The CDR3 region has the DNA TGTGCCAGTAGCGGTTACAATGAGCAGTTCTTC.

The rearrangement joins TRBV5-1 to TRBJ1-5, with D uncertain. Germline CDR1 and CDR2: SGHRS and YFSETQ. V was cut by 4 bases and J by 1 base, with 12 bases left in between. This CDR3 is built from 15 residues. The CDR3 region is CASSATGGSNQPQHF. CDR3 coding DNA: TGCGCCAGCAGCGCAACCGGAGGAAGCAATCAGCCCCAGCATTTT.

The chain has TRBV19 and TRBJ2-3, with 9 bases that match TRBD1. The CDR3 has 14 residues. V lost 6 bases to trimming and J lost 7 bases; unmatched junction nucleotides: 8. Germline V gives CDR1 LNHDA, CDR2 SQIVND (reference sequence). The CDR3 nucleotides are TGTGCCAGTAGCGACCGGGACAGGGCTAATACGCAGTATTTT. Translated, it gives CASSDRDRANTQYF. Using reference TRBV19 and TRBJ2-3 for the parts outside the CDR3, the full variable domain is DGGITQSPKYLFRKEGQNVTLSCEQNLNHDAMYWYRQDPGQGLRLIYYSQIVNDFQKGDIAEGYSVSREKKESFPLTVTSAQKNPTAFYLCASSDRDRANTQYFGPGTRLTVL.

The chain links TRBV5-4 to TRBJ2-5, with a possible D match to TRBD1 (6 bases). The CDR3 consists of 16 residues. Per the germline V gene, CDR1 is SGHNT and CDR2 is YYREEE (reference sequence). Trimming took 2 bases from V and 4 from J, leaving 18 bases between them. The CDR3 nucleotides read TGTGCCAGCAGCTTCCACCAGGGGCTCGTAGGAGAGACCCAGTACTTC. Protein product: CASSFHQGLVGETQYF.

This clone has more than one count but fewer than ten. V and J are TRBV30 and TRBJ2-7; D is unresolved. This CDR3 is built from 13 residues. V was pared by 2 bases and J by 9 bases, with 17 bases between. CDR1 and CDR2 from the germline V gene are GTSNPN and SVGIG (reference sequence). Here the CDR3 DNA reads TGTGCCTGGAGTCCCGCTGAGCCGATCGGGCAGTACTTC. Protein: CAWSPAEPIGQYF.

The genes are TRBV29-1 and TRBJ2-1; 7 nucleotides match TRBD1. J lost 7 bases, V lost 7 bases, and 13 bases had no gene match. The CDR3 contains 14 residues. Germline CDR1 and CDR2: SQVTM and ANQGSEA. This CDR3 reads CSAATGNSRNEQFF. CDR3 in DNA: TGCAGCGCCGCGACAGGGAATTCGAGGAATGAGCAGTTCTTC.

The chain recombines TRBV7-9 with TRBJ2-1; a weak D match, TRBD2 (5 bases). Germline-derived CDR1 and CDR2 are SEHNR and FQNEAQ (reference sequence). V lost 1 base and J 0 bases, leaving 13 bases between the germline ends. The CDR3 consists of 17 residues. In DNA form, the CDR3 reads TGTGCCAGCAGCTTAGTGGCTTCTAGCCGCTCCTACAATGAGCAGTTCTTC. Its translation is CASSLVASSRSYNEQFF.

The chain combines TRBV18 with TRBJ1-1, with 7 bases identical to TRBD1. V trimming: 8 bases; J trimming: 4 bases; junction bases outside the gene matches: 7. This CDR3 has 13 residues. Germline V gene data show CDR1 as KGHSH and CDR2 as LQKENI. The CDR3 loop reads CASTQTGITEAFF. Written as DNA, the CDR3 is TGTGCCAGCACCCAGACAGGGATCACTGAAGCTTTCTTT.

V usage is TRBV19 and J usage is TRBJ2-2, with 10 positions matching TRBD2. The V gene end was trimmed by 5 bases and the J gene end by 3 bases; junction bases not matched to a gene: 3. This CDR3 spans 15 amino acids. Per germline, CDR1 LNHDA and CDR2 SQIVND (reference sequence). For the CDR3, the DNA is TGTGCCAGTAGTCCGGGACTAGCGTACACCGGGGAGCTGTTTTTT. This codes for CASSPGLAYTGELFF.

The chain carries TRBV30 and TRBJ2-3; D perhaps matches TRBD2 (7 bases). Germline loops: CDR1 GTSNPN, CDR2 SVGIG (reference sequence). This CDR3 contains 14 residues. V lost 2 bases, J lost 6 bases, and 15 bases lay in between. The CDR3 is CAWSPLGGGDTQYF. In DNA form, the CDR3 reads TGTGCCTGGAGTCCCCTAGGGGGAGGGGATACGCAGTATTTT.

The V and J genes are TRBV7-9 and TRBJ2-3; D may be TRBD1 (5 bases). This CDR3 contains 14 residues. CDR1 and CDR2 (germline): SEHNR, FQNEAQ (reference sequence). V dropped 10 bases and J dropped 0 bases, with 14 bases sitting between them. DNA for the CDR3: TGTGCCAATGCAGACAGCACTAGCACAGATACGCAGTATTTT. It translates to CANADSTSTDTQYF. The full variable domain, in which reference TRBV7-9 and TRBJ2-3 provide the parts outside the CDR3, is DTGVSQNPRHKITKRGQNVTFRCDPISEHNRLYWYRQTLGQGPEFLTYFQNEAQLEKSRLLSDRFSAERPKGSFSTLEIQRTEQGDSAMYLCANADSTSTDTQYFGPGTRLTVL.

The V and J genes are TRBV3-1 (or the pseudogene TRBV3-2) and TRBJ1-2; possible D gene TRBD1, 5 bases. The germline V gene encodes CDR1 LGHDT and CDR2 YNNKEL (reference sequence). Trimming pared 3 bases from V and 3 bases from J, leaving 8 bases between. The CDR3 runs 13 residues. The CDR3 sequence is CASSHPTDYGYTF. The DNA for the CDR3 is TGTGCCAGCAGCCATCCGACAGACTATGGCTACACCTTC.

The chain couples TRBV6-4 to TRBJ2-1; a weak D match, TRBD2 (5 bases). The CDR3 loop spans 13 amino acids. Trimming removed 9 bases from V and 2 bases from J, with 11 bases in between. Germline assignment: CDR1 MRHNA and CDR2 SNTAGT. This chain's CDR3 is CARRTGTYNEQFF. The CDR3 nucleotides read TGTGCCAGACGGACTGGAACCTACAATGAGCAGTTCTTC.